A selection of T cell receptor beta chains follows, all from one sample in a study of response to subunit inactivated influenza vaccine. TCRdb passed the RT-PCR reads through MiXCR, listing each CDR3 protein once. The sample lists about 700,000 distinct CDR3 sequences; more than 11% were seen once. The input for sequencing was PBMCs from blood, taken less than 15 days before vaccination. Receptor source: a man between 45 and 60 years old who received an inactivated influenza vaccine. The CDR3 runs from the conserved cysteine through the conserved F or W. D genes are given only for firm matches. Only some rows state a clone size, as once, few, many or a class for expanded clones.

-	many	TRBV9	TRBJ2-2	TGTGCCAGCAGCGTAGAGCCGGGGGCCGGGGAGCTGTTTTTT	CASSVEPGAGELFF
-	-	TRBV4-3	TRBJ2-7	TGCGCCAGCAGCTACGGGACTTCTCTCTCCTACGAGCAGTACTTC	CASSYGTSLSYEQYF
-	few	TRBV20-1	TRBJ2-5	TGCAGTGAAAGAAATCTCCAAGAGACCCAGTACTTC	CSERNLQETQYF
-	-	TRBV27	TRBJ2-3	TGTGCCAGCAGTCGAACCGGGACACTTGGAAGCACAGATACGCAGTATTTT	CASSRTGTLGSTDTQYF
TRBD1	-	TRBV4-2	TRBJ2-7	TGTGCCAGCAGCCAAACTGCATTAACAGGGGGCGGCTACGAGCAGTACTTC	CASSQTALTGGGYEQYF
-	-	TRBV6-1	TRBJ2-2	TGTGCCAGCAGAGTACAGGGTTCGAACACCGGGGAGCTGTTTTTT	CASRVQGSNTGELFF
TRBD2	-	TRBV12-3/TRBV12-4	TRBJ2-1	TGTGCCAGCAGGAGGACTAGCGGGGACAATGAGCAGTTCTTC	CASRRTSGDNEQFF
-	-	TRBV4-3	TRBJ2-6	TGCGCCAGCAGCCCCGGTGGGTCAGTTGCTGGGGCCAACGTCCTGACTTTC	CASSPGGSVAGANVLTF
TRBD2	few	TRBV11-1	TRBJ2-5	TGTGCCAGCAGCGGCAACGCGGGGGACGGGACCCAGTACTTC	CASSGNAGDGTQYF
-	-	TRBV27	TRBJ2-6	TGTGCCAGCAGTCTAACCGTGGGGTCTGGGGCCAACGTCCTGACTTTC	CASSLTVGSGANVLTF
-	many	TRBV4-1	TRBJ2-1	TGTGCCAGCAGCCAGGGTCTAGCGGAGCAGTTCTTC	CASSQGLAEQFF
-	few	TRBV12-5	TRBJ2-1	TGTGCTAGTGGTTTGTCCATCGGGGACGTCTACTATGAGCAGTTCTTC	CASGLSIGDVYYEQFF
TRBD1	few	TRBV29-1	TRBJ1-5	TGCAGCGTTGCTACAGGGGTCGGCCAGCCCCAGCATTTT	CSVATGVGQPQHF
-	-	TRBV6-6	TRBJ2-3	TGTGCCAGCAGTTCCCACTCAGATAAGCAGTATTTT	CASSSHSDKQYF
TRBD1	-	TRBV5-6	TRBJ2-1	TGTGCCAGCTTTCGATTCGGGACAGCCTACAATGAGCAGTTCTTC	CASFRFGTAYNEQFF
-	many	TRBV15	TRBJ1-2	TGTGCCACCAGCCAGTTCGGCAACTATGGCTACACCTTC	CATSQFGNYGYTF
TRBD2	-	TRBV2	TRBJ2-7	TGTGCCTGCTGTTTCTGGACTAGCGGGAGGGCTAGCTCCTACGAGCAGTACTTC	CACCFWTSGRASSYEQYF
-	many	TRBV12-3/TRBV12-4	TRBJ1-4	TGTGCCAGCAGAAACAGTGTTAGGAATGAAAAACTGTTTTTT	CASRNSVRNEKLFF
-	-	TRBV27	TRBJ1-5	TGTGCCAGCAGTTTAACCCCTAACATAGGCGGGTATAGCAATCAGCCCCAGCATTTT	CASSLTPNIGGYSNQPQHF
TRBD2	-	TRBV7-7	TRBJ2-3	TGTGCCAGCAGCGCCCTAGCGGGAGTTACAGATACGCAGTATTTT	CASSALAGVTDTQYF
TRBD1	few	TRBV7-2	TRBJ2-2	TGTGCCAGCAGCTTAAGAACAGGGGACGGGGAGCTGTTTTTT	CASSLRTGDGELFF
TRBD2	-	TRBV5-1	TRBJ2-3	TGCGCCAGCATAGCGGGAGGAAGCACAGATACGCAGTATTTT	CASIAGGSTDTQYF